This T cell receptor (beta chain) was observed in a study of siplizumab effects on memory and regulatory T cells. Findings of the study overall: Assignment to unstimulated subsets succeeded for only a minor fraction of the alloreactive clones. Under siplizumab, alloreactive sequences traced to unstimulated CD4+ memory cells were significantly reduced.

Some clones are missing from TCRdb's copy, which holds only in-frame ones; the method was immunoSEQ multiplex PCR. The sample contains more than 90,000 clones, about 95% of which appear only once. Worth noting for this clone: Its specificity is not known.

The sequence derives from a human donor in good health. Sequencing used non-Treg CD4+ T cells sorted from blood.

This CDR3 reads CASSLSSGSYNEQFF. CDR3 sequence (DNA): TGTGCCAGCAGCTTGTCGAGCGGTTCTTACAATGAGCAGTTCTTC. The chain has TRBV5-4 and TRBJ2-1, with a weak D call TRBD2 (5 bases). Trimming left V 1 base short and J 4 bases short, with 12 bases between. Germline V CDR1 and CDR2: SGHNT, YYREEE (reference sequence). The CDR3 consists of 15 residues.